A selection of T cell receptor beta chains follows, all from one sample in a study of cytomegalovirus exposure and HLA in healthy donors. Assay: immunoSEQ multiplex PCR; the TCRdb copy retains only in-frame clones and omits some. The sample has approximately 150,000 clones; roughly 70% are singletons. Sequencing was carried out using PBMCs. Receptor source: a woman aged 25-40 years in good health and CMV-seronegative. CDR3s include the opening cysteine and the closing phenylalanine or tryptophan. A D gene is named only where the DNA matches it firmly. Clone size is not always given. Where it is, it says once, few, many or a class for expanded clones.

d_call | j_call | clone_size | v_call | cdr3_nt | cdr3_aa
TRBD1 | TRBJ2-7 | few | TRBV25-1 | TGTGCCAGCAGTGATTTGCCAGGGACAGGGAAGACCTACGAGCAGTACTTC | CASSDLPGTGKTYEQYF
TRBD1 | TRBJ1-1 | - | TRBV23-1 | TGCGCCAGCAATCGGACAGGAGAGAACACTGAAGCTTTCTTT | CASNRTGENTEAFF
TRBD2 | TRBJ2-7 | - | TRBV28 | TGTGCCAGCAGCAAGACTAGCGGGAGCCCCCGTTCCTTGACGCACTTC | CASSKTSGSPRSLTHF
- | TRBJ2-5 | once | TRBV27 | TGTGCCAGCAGTTATCGGACAGCCCAAGAGACCCAGTACTTC | CASSYRTAQETQYF
TRBD2 | TRBJ2-7 | - | TRBV27 | TGTGCCAGCACAAGGGCGGGGGGCTACCAATACGAGCAGTACTTC | CASTRAGGYQYEQYF
- | TRBJ1-2 | - | TRBV28 | TGTGCCAGCTGTGGGGGGGCTTATGGCTACACCTTC | CASCGGAYGYTF
TRBD2 | TRBJ2-7 | - | TRBV15 | TGTGCCACCAGCCGGGGGGGTTCCGAGCAGTACTTC | CATSRGGSEQYF
TRBD1 | TRBJ1-1 | once | TRBV7-9 | TGTTCCAGCAGCTTACAGGGGGGGAACACTGAAGCTTTCTTT | CSSSLQGGNTEAFF
TRBD1 | TRBJ2-5 | - | TRBV5-1 | TGCGCCAGCAGCTGGAGACAGGGGGGAGGAGAGACCCAGTACTTC | CASSWRQGGGETQYF
TRBD2 | TRBJ2-7 | few | TRBV29-1 | TGCAGCGCTACGACTAGCGGGGCGGGCGAGCAGTACTTC | CSATTSGAGEQYF
TRBD1 | TRBJ1-2 | - | TRBV7-2 | TGTGCCAGCAGCTTAGGTCAAGGGGGCGCGGTAGCTAACTATGGCTACACCTTC | CASSLGQGGAVANYGYTF
TRBD2 | TRBJ2-7 | - | TRBV7-2 | TGTGCCAGCAGCTTCTGGCGGGAGGACTCCTACGAGCAGTACTTC | CASSFWREDSYEQYF
- | TRBJ2-1 | - | TRBV11-3 | TGTGCCAGCAGCTTAGATTCGGACAATGAGCAGTTCTTC | CASSLDSDNEQFF
- | TRBJ2-1 | few | TRBV28 | TGTGCCAGCAGTTTGGCAGGGCCCCACAATGAGCAGTTCTTC | CASSLAGPHNEQFF
- | TRBJ2-1 | - | TRBV7-2 | TGTGCCAGCAGCTGGAGGGTAGGAAGTGAGCAGTTCTTC | CASSWRVGSEQFF
- | TRBJ2-2 | - | TRBV30 | TGTGCCTGGAGGGGGCTAGGGGAGCTGTTTTTT | CAWRGLGELFF
TRBD1 | TRBJ2-7 | - | TRBV19 | TGTGCCACAACACTAGAAGGGGGCGGTGAGCAGTACTTC | CATTLEGGGEQYF
- | TRBJ2-1 | few | TRBV15 | TGTGCCACCAGCAGAGGACCAACGGGACACCTTAATGAGCAGTTCTTC | CATSRGPTGHLNEQFF
- | TRBJ2-5 | few | TRBV30 | TGTGCCTGGAGTGTAGGAGGGGAAGAGACCCAGTACTTC | CAWSVGGEETQYF
TRBD2 | TRBJ2-7 | once | TRBV19 | TGTGCCAGTAGTTTGGCTAGCGGGCTTTACGAGCAGTACTTC | CASSLASGLYEQYF
- | TRBJ2-2 | - | TRBV5-4 | TGTGCCAGCAGCCCCGGGAACAGGGCTTACACCGGGGAGCTGTTTTTT | CASSPGNRAYTGELFF
TRBD2 | TRBJ2-1 | - | TRBV11-2 | TGTGCCAGCACCATACAGACTAGCGGGAGTTACTACAATGAGCAGTTCTTC | CASTIQTSGSYYNEQFF
- | TRBJ2-7 | - | TRBV27 | TGTGCCAGCCGTCGAAGAAGCGGGACACAGAACTCCTACGAGCAGTACTTC | CASRRRSGTQNSYEQYF
- | TRBJ2-1 | few | TRBV4-1 | TGCGCCAGCAGCCAAGGGGGGGTCTACAATGAGCAGTTCTTC | CASSQGGVYNEQFF
- | TRBJ2-1 | few | TRBV7-2 | TGTGCCAGCAGCACAGGTGGCAATGAGCAGTTCTTC | CASSTGGNEQFF
TRBD2 | TRBJ2-1 | - | TRBV4-3 | TGCGCCAGCAGTCCTAGCGGGGGATACAATGAGCAGTTCTTC | CASSPSGGYNEQFF
- | TRBJ2-5 | - | TRBV29-1 | TGCAGCGTCGAAACCGGGACTTCGGAGACCCAGTACTTC | CSVETGTSETQYF
- | TRBJ1-2 | - | TRBV13 | TGTGCCAGCAGCTTCTCCGACAGGCCCCATGGAGGCTACACCTTC | CASSFSDRPHGGYTF
TRBD1 | TRBJ2-5 | - | TRBV7-9 | TGTTCCAGCAGCCCAGGGGGCAGGACCCAGTACTTC | CSSSPGGRTQYF
TRBD1 | TRBJ2-7 | few | TRBV6-5 | TGTGCCAGCAGACAAACAGGGGGCGGCGAGCAGTACTTC | CASRQTGGGEQYF
- | TRBJ2-2 | - | TRBV7-9 | TGTGCCAGCAGCTTAGCGAGTGGAGTGAACACCGGGGAGCTGTTTTTT | CASSLASGVNTGELFF
- | TRBJ2-7 | - | TRBV19 | TGTGCCAGTAGTATAGCACAGTCTTACGAGCAGTACTTC | CASSIAQSYEQYF
- | TRBJ1-5 | - | TRBV7-9 | TGTGCCAGCAGCCCTCAGGGGTTGGATCAGCCCCAGCATTTT | CASSPQGLDQPQHF
TRBD2 | TRBJ2-1 | - | TRBV6-1 | TGTGCCAGCAGTGCCATTCCCTTGGCACTAGCGATTCACAATGAGCAGTTCTTC | CASSAIPLALAIHNEQFF
TRBD1 | TRBJ2-7 | few | TRBV7-2 | TGTGCCAGCAGCGGGACAGACTACGAGCAGTACTTC | CASSGTDYEQYF
- | TRBJ1-4 | - | TRBV20-1 | TGCAGTGCTTGGGGGCCGGTCGGGGTTTTT | CSAWGPVGVF
TRBD2 | TRBJ2-3 | - | TRBV5-1 | TGCGCCAGCAGTTCCAGACTAGCGGGACCGACAGATACGCAGTATTTT | CASSSRLAGPTDTQYF
- | TRBJ2-7 | - | TRBV29-1 | TGCAGCGTTGTGGGGAGCTACGAGCAGTACTTC | CSVVGSYEQYF
TRBD1 | TRBJ2-3 | once | TRBV2 | TGTGCCAGCAGTGTGACAGGGAGGCAGTATTTT | CASSVTGRQYF
TRBD2 | TRBJ2-2 | - | TRBV6-6 | TGTGCCAGCGGGGGACTAGCGGCGAACACCGGGGAGCTGTTTTTT | CASGGLAANTGELFF
- | TRBJ2-2 | once | TRBV7-2 | TGTGCCAGCAGCTTATATAGTTCGGGCACCGGGGAGCTGTTTTTT | CASSLYSSGTGELFF
TRBD2 | TRBJ2-1 | - | TRBV7-2 | TGTGCCAGCAGCTTGAGCGGGAGCTCCTACAATGAGCAGTTCTTC | CASSLSGSSYNEQFF